This entry features one T cell receptor (beta chain) sequence. As yet, its antigen is unknown. Indicated time point: sample taken at primary tumor resection. Germline-derived CDR1 and CDR2 are SGHRS and YFSETQ. Trimming pared 1 base from V and 2 bases from J, leaving 7 bases between. The CDR3 totals 15 residues. The entry originates in a study of spatial heterogeneity in lung cancer. Study as a whole: Sequencing consistently turned up more beta-chain sequences than alpha-chain sequences.

A unique molecular identifier was carried by every single TCR cDNA molecule. One entry per CDR3 protein, called by TCRdb with MiXCR from the 5' RACE reads. The top ten hold roughly 40% of the sample, which has fewer than 12,000 distinct CDR3 sequences, roughly an eighth seen once. General observations from the study: Expanded intratumoral alpha and beta TCR counts tracked tumor mutation counts.

The origin of this receptor is a male donor with early-stage non-small cell lung cancer. This material consisted of lung tumor tissue, taken at surgery. The V call is TRBV5-1, the J call TRBJ2-6; no reliable D call. Written as DNA, the CDR3 is TGCGCCAGCAGCTTGACATCACCTGGGGCCAACGTCCTGACTTTC. Its protein product is CASSLTSPGANVLTF.